This T cell receptor beta chain came from a study of T cells and Merkel cell carcinoma outcomes. Study conclusions and caveats: Merkel cell carcinoma outcomes were reportedly predicted by repertoire and T-cell density.

To note about this clone: Its target is not known.

Sequencing was performed with immunoSEQ multiplex PCR; in TCRdb, only in-frame clones are kept and a portion is missing. The sample holds roughly 9,200 clones, under 90% seen once. Trimming removed 0 bases at V and 6 bases at J, with 11 bases between. This CDR3 has 14 amino acids. Germline CDR1 and CDR2: SGDLS and YYNGEE. V and J are TRBV9 and TRBJ2-3, with D unresolved. The source material was tumor tissue from Merkel cell carcinoma. The receptor was isolated from a human donor with Merkel cell carcinoma. As DNA, the CDR3 is TGTGCCAGCAGCGTAGCTGGGGTGGGGGATACGCAGTATTTT. Its protein is CASSVAGVGDTQYF.